This TCR beta chain was found in a study of T cell repertoires in cytomegalovirus infection. Study findings and constraints: CMV-specific TCR beta clonotypes restricted by HLA-C were the ones dominating the ex vivo response. People with CMV and the relevant HLA were identified by cumulative public TCR beta family frequency.

Notes on this clonotype: Antigen unknown.

TCRdb re-analysed the reads in MiXCR, keeping a single row per CDR3 protein. Found here are 150,000 to 200,000 distinct CDR3 sequences, approximately 17% of them singletons; the top ten hold around 19%. The clonotype was recovered from a human donor in good health (CMV status not recorded). Some clones in this sample may be carry-over from other donors' samples. Sequencing was carried out using CD8+ T cells from PBMCs.

The CDR3 DNA is TGCAGCGTTGAGTGTCCCTGGCCCTTAACAGGGGGCCCTTACACCGGGGAGCTGTTTTTT. Protein: CSVECPWPLTGGPYTGELFF. The rearrangement joins TRBV29-1 to TRBJ2-2; 9 bases match TRBD1. Germline V CDR1 and CDR2: SQVTM, ANQGSEA. Unmatched junction bases numbered 20, after V lost 3 bases and J lost 3 bases. The CDR3 covers 20 residues.